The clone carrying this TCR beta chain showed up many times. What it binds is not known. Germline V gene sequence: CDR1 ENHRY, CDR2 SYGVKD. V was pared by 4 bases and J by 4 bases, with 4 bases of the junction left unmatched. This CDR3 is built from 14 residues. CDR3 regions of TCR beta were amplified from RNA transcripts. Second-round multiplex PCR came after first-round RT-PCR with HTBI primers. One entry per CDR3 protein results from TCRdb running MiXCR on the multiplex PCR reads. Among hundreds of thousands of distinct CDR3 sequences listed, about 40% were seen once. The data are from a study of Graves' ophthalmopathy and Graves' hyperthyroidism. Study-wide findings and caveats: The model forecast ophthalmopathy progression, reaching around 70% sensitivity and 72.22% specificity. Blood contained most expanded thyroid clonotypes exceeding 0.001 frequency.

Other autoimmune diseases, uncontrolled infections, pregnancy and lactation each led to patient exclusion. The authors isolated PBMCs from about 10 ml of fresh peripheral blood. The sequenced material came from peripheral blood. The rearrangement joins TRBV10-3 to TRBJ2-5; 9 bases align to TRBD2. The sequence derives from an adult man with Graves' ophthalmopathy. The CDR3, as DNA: TGTGCCATCAGTGCAGGGACTAGCCCAGAGACCCAGTACTTC. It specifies CAISAGTSPETQYF.